This TCR beta chain was documented in a study of T cell changes during pregnancy in multiple sclerosis. Measured with immunoSEQ multiplex PCR; TCRdb has only the in-frame clones, and not every one. The table includes fewer than 85,000 clones, about 95% detected once. This CDR3 has 13 residues. Trimming pared 6 bases from V and 4 bases from J, leaving 12 bases between. Germline V gene lookup returns CDR1 PRHDT and CDR2 FYEKMQ (reference sequence). This chain connects TRBV13 to TRBJ1-2, with D possibly being TRBD1 (6 bases). The material was peripheral blood, obtained in the third trimester of pregnancy. This sequence originates from a female donor with multiple sclerosis, enrolled in a pregnancy study. CDR3 in DNA: TGTGCCAGCAGTGACGGACAGCTCTATGGCTACACCTTC. Translation: CASSDGQLYGYTF.